These T cell receptor beta chains were read from a single sample in a study of blood T cell repertoires in COVID-19. Assay used: immunoSEQ multiplex PCR; TCRdb lists only in-frame clones, some missing. The sample has about 400,000 clones; about 90% are singletons. Sequenced: PBMCs or T cells enriched from blood (not recorded which). The receptors originated from a woman aged 25-40 years who had recovered from COVID-19. The conserved cysteine and the conserved F or W are not part of the CDR3 here.

v_call cdr3_aa
TRBV6-5 ASSRDRANTGELF
TRBV6-5 ASSRTGGNQPQH
TRBV11-2 ASSESLGTTYEQY
TRBV3-1/TRBV3-2 ASSQWAGGSYEQY
TRBV6-5 ASSTPFREQY
TRBV9 ASSESPFDTQY
TRBV27 ASSSRGGDAYNEQF
TRBV5-5 ASSLIGQGAGGNTIY
TRBV2 ASSVPGGAGNEQF
TRBV28 ASSLAGTQGVVNEQY
TRBV4-1 ASSLVAGEKLF
TRBV4-1 ASSQGREGLDEQY
TRBV10-3 AISRTGSSYNSPLH
TRBV2 ASRRTSGGADYEQY
TRBV4-2 ASSLAGGTGELF
TRBV13 ASSLAALAASYNEQF
TRBV6-5 ASSYRTGRREQY
TRBV19 ASTSGGKGFMNTEAF
TRBV7-9 ASSAGNEQF
TRBV5-1 ASSLVQGGYGYT
TRBV7-9 ASSLRGRGSQRETQY
TRBV5-1 ASSLEGGSAEAF
TRBV19 ASSPPGTGGFNQPQH
TRBV7-9 ASSPRLAGRNTGELF
TRBV3-1/TRBV3-2 ASSQNEGGGDEAF
TRBV19 ASSILADQETQY
TRBV27 ASRLAGVYNEQF
TRBV6-6 ASTPWRRENEQY
TRBV2 ASSEPVRNYEQY
TRBV9 ASSVDSNYGYT
TRBV28 ASTSGTGSYEQY
TRBV15 ATSKPTQGGEQF
TRBV5-1 ASSLGSGGHTEAF
TRBV28 ASSSFGAGNTIY
TRBV14 ASSQVRSGSYNEQF
TRBV4-1 ASSQDRSAYTQY
TRBV28 ASSFPAGPTDTQY